These T cell receptor beta chains were read from a single sample in a study of CD8+ T cells in alopecia areata. Produced via immunoSEQ multiplex PCR; TCRdb's table is partial and in-frame only. The repertoire holds 120,000 to 150,000 clones, with roughly 50% as singletons. The sequenced sample consisted of CD4+ T cells sorted from blood. All receptors come from a human donor with alopecia areata. The conserved cysteine and the conserved F or W are not part of the CDR3 here. D genes are given only for firm matches. Clone size is not always given. Where it is, it says once, few, many or a class for expanded clones.

TRBV2 | NA | few | ASSVKGTGANVLT
TRBV30 | NA | NA | AWSVPGTRDEKLF
TRBV29-1 | NA | few | SVEDRVGTEAF
TRBV7-3 | TRBD2 | once | ASSSTSGSYNEQF
TRBV28 | NA | NA | ASIWSPGDRRQY
TRBV7-2 | NA | NA | ASSFRVSYTEAF
TRBV6-5 | NA | NA | ASSYVSGANVLT
TRBV29-1 | NA | NA | SVSGRSPEGGYT
TRBV9 | NA | NA | ASSVASTGSSQF
TRBV13 | NA | few | ASSRTGELF
TRBV4-1 | NA | few | ASSHTNEQF
TRBV27 | NA | NA | ASSSSGQLNTEAF
TRBV11-2 | TRBD2 | once | ASSLSLAGVGNEQF
TRBV28 | NA | NA | ASSLTTAYGYT
TRBV29-1 | NA | NA | SGLRMSGSYEQY
TRBV7-9 | TRBD2 | few | ASTSGSSYNEQF
TRBV27 | TRBD1 | NA | ASSQHGQDRRYEQY
TRBV27 | TRBD2 | NA | ASSFRSGSIMLNEQF
TRBV7-2 | NA | NA | ASSSGGRYEQY
TRBV7-6 | TRBD1 | few | ASSAGTGGSYEQY
TRBV29-1 | NA | NA | SVAETVEKLF
TRBV6-5 | TRBD1 | NA | ASSYSPGGFNQPQH
TRBV29-1 | NA | NA | SAEGSSGNTIY
TRBV29-1 | TRBD2 | once | GVRPRLAGYNEQF
TRBV30 | NA | NA | AWIVKGGEVAYT
TRBV4-1 | NA | NA | ASSQGEGRTQY
TRBV29-1 | NA | NA | SVGSVVSDTQY
TRBV30 | NA | few | AWSVGLDQPQH
TRBV2 | TRBD2 | few | ASSWRLAADTQY
TRBV30 | NA | NA | AWSNRAGANVLT
TRBV2 | NA | NA | ASNRGADEQY
TRBV25-1 | NA | NA | ASSPSGANVLT
TRBV18 | NA | few | ASSPRGTQDQPQH
TRBV7-3 | NA | once | ASSLYESGANVLT
TRBV7-6 | NA | NA | ASSLAEGGELF
TRBV5-1 | TRBD1 | NA | ASSFKQGEETEAF
TRBV29-1 | NA | few | SARTGTRSYEQY
TRBV29-1 | NA | NA | SVQVGMNTEAF
TRBV19 | NA | few | ASRDRLNTEAF
TRBV9 | TRBD1 | NA | ASSPSRTGHYGYT
TRBV9 | NA | NA | ASRDAMLGELF
TRBV11-2 | TRBD1 | NA | ASSVGTGAGVLANEKLF
TRBV29-1 | NA | few | SVRDRYGYT
TRBV9 | TRBD2 | NA | ASSVGLAGVADTQY
TRBV29-1 | NA | NA | SVDFKGLSSYNEQF
TRBV5-1 | NA | NA | ASSRPGQISYNEQF
TRBV5-1 | NA | NA | ASSFGFPASTDTQY
TRBV30 | TRBD2 | NA | AWSVGGSGSDTQY
TRBV7-9 | NA | NA | ASRPQFIGGGTDTQY
TRBV29-1 | NA | few | SVVESRTEAF